This T cell receptor beta chain came from a study of blood T cell repertoires in COVID-19. Repertoires were generated with immunoSEQ multiplex PCR, while TCRdb's copy carries only in-frame clones and drops some. Here the sample spans 150,000 or so clones, more than 75% being singletons. This clone was counted between two and nine times. The sequence came from a woman aged 70-85 years with COVID-19, enrolled during active disease. The specimen was peripheral blood.

DNA of the CDR3: TGTGCCAGCAGCTTGCGGCAGCAGGGTTATAATTCACCCCTCCACTTT. It translates to CASSLRQQGYNSPLHF. V is TRBV7-2 and J is TRBJ1-6, with a tentative D call TRBD1 (5 bases). CDR1 and CDR2 (germline): SGHTA, FQGNSA. This CDR3 is 16 amino acids long. The V end lost 3 bases, the J end lost 4 bases, and 13 bases lay between the germline ends.